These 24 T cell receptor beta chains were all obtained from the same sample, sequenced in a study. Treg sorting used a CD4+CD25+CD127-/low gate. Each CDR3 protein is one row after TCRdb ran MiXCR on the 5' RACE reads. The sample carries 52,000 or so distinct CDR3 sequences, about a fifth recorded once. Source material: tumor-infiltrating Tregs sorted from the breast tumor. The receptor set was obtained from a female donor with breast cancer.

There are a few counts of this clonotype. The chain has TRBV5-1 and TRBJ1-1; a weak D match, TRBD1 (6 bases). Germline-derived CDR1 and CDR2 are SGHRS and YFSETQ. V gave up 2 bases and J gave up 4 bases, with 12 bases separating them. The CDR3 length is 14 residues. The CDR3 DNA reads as TGCGCCAGCAGCTTTCAACAGGGTAGCACTGAAGCTTTCTTT. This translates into CASSFQQGSTEAFF.

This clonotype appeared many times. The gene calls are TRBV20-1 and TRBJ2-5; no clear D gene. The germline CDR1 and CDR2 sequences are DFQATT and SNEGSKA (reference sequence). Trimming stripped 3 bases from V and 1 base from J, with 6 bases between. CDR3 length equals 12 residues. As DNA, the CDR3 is TGCAGTGCTAGGCGCAGCCAAGAGACCCAGTACTTC. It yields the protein CSARRSQETQYF.

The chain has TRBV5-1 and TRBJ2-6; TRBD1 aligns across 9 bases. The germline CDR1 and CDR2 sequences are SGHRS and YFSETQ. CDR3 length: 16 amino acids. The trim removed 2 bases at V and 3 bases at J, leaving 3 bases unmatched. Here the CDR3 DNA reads TGCGCCAGCAGCTTCACAGGGGGCCTTGGGGCCAACGTCCTGACTTTC. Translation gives CASSFTGGLGANVLTF.

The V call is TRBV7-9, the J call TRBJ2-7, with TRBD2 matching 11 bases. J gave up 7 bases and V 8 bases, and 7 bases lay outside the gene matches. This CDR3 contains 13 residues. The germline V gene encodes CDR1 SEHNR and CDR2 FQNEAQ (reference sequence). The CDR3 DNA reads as TGTGCCAGCGGTAGCGGGAGGGCGTCGGAGCAGTACTTC. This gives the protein CASGSGRASEQYF.

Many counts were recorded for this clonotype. The CDR3 region is CASSQEERLAGANEQFF. In DNA, the CDR3 is TGCGCCAGCAGCCAAGAAGAGAGACTAGCGGGGGCGAATGAGCAGTTCTTC. The chain recombines TRBV4-1 with TRBJ2-1; 12 nucleotides line up with TRBD2. V was pared by 0 bases and J by 7 bases, with 7 bases of the junction left unmatched. Germline V gene data show CDR1 as MGHRA and CDR2 as YSYEKL. The CDR3 has 17 amino acids.

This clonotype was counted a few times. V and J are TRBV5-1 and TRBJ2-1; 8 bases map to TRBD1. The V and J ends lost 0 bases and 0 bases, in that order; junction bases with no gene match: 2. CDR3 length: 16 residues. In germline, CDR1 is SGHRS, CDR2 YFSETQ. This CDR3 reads CASSLGTGNSYNEQFF. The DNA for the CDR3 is TGCGCCAGCAGCTTGGGGACAGGGAACTCCTACAATGAGCAGTTCTTC.

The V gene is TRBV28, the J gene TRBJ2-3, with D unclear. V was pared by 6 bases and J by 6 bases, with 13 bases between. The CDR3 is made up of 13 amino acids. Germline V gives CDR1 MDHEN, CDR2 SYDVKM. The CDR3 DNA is TGTGCCAGCAGCGTATTCCCTAAGGATACGCAGTATTTT. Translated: CASSVFPKDTQYF. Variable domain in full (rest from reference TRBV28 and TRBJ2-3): DVKVTQSSRYLVKRTGEKVFLECVQDMDHENMFWYRQDPGLGLRLIYFSYDVKMKEKGDIPEGYSVSREKKERFSLILESASTNQTSMYLCASSVFPKDTQYFGPGTRLTVL.

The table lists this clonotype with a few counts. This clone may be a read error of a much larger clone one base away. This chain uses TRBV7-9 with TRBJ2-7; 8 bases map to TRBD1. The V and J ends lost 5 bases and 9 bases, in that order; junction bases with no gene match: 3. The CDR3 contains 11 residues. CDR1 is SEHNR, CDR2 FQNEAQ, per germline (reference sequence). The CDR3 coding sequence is TGTGCCAGCAGCGCCGGGACAGGGCAGTACTTC. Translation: CASSAGTGQYF.

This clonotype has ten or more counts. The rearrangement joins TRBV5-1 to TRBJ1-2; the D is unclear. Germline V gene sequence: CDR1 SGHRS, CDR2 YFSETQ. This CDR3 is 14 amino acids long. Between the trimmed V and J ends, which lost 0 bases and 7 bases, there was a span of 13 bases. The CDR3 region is CASSLAPGEGGYTF. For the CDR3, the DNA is TGCGCCAGCAGCTTGGCACCCGGGGAGGGTGGCTACACCTTC.

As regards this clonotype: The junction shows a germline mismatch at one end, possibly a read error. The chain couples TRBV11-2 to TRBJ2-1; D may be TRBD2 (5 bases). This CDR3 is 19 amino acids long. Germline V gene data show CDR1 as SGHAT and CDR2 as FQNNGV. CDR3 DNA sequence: TGTGTCAGCAGCCCCGTAGGGTATAGCGAGAGTTTGTTTGAGTATAAGCAGTTCTTC. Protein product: CVSSPVGYSESLFEYKQFF. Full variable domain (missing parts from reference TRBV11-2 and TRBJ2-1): EAGVAQSPRYKIIEKRQSVAFWCNPISGHATLYWYQQILGQGPKLLIQFQNNGVVDDSQLPKDRFSAERLKGVDSTLKIQPAKLEDSAVYLCVSSPVGYSESLFEYKQFFGPGTRLTVL.

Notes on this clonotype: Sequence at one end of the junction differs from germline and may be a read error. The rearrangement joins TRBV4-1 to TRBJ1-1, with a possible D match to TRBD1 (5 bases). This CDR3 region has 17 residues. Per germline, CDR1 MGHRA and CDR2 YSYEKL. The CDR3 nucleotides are TGCGCCAGCAGCTACCCGGTTCGGGGACCCCGGAACACTGAAGCTTGCTTT. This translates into CASSYPVRGPRNTEACF.

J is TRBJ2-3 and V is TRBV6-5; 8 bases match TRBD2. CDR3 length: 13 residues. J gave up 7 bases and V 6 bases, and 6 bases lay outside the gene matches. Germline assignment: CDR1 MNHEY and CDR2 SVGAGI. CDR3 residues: CASRGTSKNTQYF. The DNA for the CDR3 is TGTGCCAGCAGGGGGACTAGTAAGAATACGCAGTATTTT.

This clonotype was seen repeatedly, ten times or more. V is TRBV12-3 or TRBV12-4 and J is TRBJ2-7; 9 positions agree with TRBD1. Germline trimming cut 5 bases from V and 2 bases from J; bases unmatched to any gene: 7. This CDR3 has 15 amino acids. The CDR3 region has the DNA TGTGCCAGCAGTCCTTCGACAGGGGGTCCCTACGAGCAGTACTTC. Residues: CASSPSTGGPYEQYF.

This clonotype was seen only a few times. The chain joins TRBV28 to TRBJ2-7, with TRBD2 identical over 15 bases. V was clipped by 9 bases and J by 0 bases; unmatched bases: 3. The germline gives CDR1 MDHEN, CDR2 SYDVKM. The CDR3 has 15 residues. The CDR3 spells CASGLAGGSSYEQYF. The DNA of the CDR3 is TGTGCCAGTGGACTAGCGGGAGGGTCCTCCTACGAGCAGTACTTC.

CDR3 protein: CASSQSTGTITQYF. For the CDR3, the DNA is TGTGCCAGCAGCCAATCGACCGGGACAATAACGCAGTATTTT. The chain carries TRBV14 and TRBJ2-3, with D possibly TRBD1 on 6 matching bases. CDR1 and CDR2 (germline): SGHDN, FVKESK. The V gene lost 2 bases and the J gene lost 9 bases, with 15 bases spanning the gap. This CDR3 contains 14 residues.

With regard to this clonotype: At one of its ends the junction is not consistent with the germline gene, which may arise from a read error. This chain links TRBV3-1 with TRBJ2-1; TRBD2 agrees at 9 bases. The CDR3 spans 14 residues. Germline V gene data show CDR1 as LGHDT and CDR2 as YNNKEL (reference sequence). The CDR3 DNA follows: TGTGCCAGCAGTCGGCGGGAGGGCCGCAATGAGCAGTCCTTC. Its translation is CASSRREGRNEQSF.

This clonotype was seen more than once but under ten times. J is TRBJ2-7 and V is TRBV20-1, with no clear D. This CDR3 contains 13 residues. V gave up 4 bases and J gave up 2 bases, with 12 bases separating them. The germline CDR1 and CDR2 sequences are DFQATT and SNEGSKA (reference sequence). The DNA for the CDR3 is TGCAGTGCTACCCGGGCCGGAGCCTACGAGCAGTACTTC. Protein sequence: CSATRAGAYEQYF.

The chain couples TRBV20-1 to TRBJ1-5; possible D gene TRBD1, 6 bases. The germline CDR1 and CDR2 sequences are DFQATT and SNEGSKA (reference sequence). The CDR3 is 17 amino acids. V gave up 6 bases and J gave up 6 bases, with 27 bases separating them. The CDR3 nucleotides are TGCAGTGCAGTAGGGGCTTTCGGGGGGGCTGTAGGTCAGCCCCAGCATTTT. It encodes CSAVGAFGGAVGQPQHF.

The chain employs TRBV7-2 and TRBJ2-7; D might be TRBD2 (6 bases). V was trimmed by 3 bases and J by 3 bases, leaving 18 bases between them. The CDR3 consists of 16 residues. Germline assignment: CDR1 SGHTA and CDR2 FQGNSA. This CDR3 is CASSLQDYPAGYEQYF. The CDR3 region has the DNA TGTGCCAGCAGCTTGCAGGACTACCCTGCTGGCTACGAGCAGTACTTC.

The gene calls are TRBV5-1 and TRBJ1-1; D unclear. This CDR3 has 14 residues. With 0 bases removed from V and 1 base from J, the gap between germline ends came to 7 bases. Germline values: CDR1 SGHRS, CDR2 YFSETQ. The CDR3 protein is CASSLESGNTEAFF. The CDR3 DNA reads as TGCGCCAGCAGCTTGGAATCGGGGAACACTGAAGCTTTCTTT.

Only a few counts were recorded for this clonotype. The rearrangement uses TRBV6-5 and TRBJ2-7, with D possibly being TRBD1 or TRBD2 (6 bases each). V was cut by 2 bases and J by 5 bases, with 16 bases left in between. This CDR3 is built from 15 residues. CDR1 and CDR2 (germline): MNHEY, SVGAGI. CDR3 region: CASSYGGTRVHEQYF. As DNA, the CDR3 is TGTGCCAGCAGTTACGGGGGGACACGTGTCCACGAGCAGTACTTC.

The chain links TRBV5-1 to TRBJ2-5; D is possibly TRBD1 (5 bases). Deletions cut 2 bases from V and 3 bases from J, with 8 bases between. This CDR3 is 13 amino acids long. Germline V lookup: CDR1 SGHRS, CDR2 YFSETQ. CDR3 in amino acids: CASSLRGKETQYF. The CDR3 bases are TGCGCCAGCAGCTTAAGGGGTAAAGAGACCCAGTACTTC.

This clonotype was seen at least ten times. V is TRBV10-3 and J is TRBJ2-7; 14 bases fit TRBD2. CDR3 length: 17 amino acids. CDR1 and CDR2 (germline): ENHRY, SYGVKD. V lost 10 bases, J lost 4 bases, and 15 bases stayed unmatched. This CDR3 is CATGPGLAGVSRYEQYF. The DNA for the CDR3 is TGTGCCACCGGACCGGGACTAGCGGGAGTCTCAAGGTACGAGCAGTACTTC.

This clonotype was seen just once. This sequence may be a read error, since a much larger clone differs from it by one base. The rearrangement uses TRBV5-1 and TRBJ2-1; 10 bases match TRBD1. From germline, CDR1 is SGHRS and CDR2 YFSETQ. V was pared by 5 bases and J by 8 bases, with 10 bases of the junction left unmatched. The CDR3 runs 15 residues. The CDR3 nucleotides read TGCGCCAGCAGATCGGCCGGGACAGGGGACCATGAGCAGTTCTTC. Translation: CASRSAGTGDHEQFF.